This T cell receptor (beta chain) comes out of a study of blood T cell repertoires in COVID-19. In the original workflow: Quantification of nucleated cells was approximated via reference gene primer amplification. The assay was immunoSEQ multiplex PCR, and TCRdb's table has in-frame clones only and misses some. From that table come the V and J calls and clone size; the DNA was used to work out D and trimming. This table has 180,000 or so clones, roughly 86% appearing once. The CDR3 is 14 residues long. The ends were cut back, 3 bases at V and 4 bases at J, with 11 bases in the middle. The germline V gene encodes CDR1 LGHDT and CDR2 YNNKEL (reference sequence).

The clonotype originates from a man in his 70s with acute or convalescent COVID-19. The chain has TRBV3-1 (or the pseudogene TRBV3-2) and TRBJ2-3; D is perhaps TRBD2 (5 bases). What was sequenced was peripheral blood. The CDR3 DNA reads TGTGCCAGCAGCCAGACCCAGGAGGCAGATACGCAGTATTTT. It translates to CASSQTQEADTQYF.